This note documents a single T cell receptor beta chain sequence. The donors, all healthy, were Caucasians living in Russia, aged roughly 6 to 100. This sample was included in a study of blood T cells in healthy people across ages. About the research overall: About one barcoded beta molecule per two T cells was captured by template switching.

Through a sample-barcoded 5' primer and a J-beta primer mix, a second PCR was run for roughly 7 to 12 cycles. TCRdb re-called the 5' RACE reads with MiXCR, one entry per CDR3 protein. This table has about 640,000 distinct CDR3 sequences, around 38% appearing once. The TCR was taken from a man older than 75 in good health. Material for sequencing was blood.

The CDR3 region is CASSQESAGGNTGELFF. CDR3 coding DNA: TGTGCCAGCAGCCAAGAATCAGCGGGAGGGAACACCGGGGAGCTGTTTTTT. The V call is TRBV4-2, the J call TRBJ2-2, with 9 bases lining up with TRBD2. This CDR3 region has 17 residues. After removal of 0 bases from V and 1 base from J, the junction contained 3 bases not matched to a gene. Germline CDR1 and CDR2: LGHNA and YNFKEQ.